The rows below give T cell receptor beta chains drawn from one sample of a study of blood T cell repertoires in COVID-19. Profiling relied on immunoSEQ multiplex PCR, and the TCRdb table lists in-frame clones only, not all of them. The sample consists of about 200,000 clones, around 83% of them appearing once. Sequencing input: PBMCs or T cells enriched from blood (not recorded which). The receptor source for this set is a woman younger than 45 who had been exposed to COVID-19. CDR3s include the opening cysteine and the closing phenylalanine or tryptophan. The D gene is left open where the match is weak. Clone size is stated in some rows and not others, as once, few, many or a class when expanded.

len	d_gene	j_gene	v_gene	abundance	CDR3aa	CDR3nt
15	TRBD2	TRBJ2-3	TRBV7-2	NA	CASSFRGTSGDTQYF	TGTGCCAGCAGCTTTAGGGGGACTAGCGGGGATACGCAGTATTTT
15	TRBD2	TRBJ2-7	TRBV11-2	NA	CASSPGTGGLYEQYF	TGTGCCAGCAGTCCAGGGACGGGGGGACTTTACGAGCAGTACTTC
17	TRBD1	TRBJ2-2	TRBV28	NA	CASSFPAGTGNTGELFF	TGTGCCAGCAGTTTTCCGGCCGGGACAGGGAACACCGGGGAGCTGTTTTTT
15	TRBD2	TRBJ2-1	TRBV4-3	few	CASSQDTGLAGQQFF	TGCGCCAGCAGCCAAGATACGGGACTAGCGGGGCAGCAGTTCTTC
13	NA	TRBJ2-7	TRBV7-3	NA	CASSSFRDYEQYF	TGTGCCAGCAGCTCTTTCCGGGACTACGAGCAGTACTTC
14	TRBD1	TRBJ1-2	TRBV5-1	few	CASSQDRVNYGYTF	TGCGCCAGCAGCCAAGACAGGGTTAACTATGGCTACACCTTC
12	NA	TRBJ1-1	TRBV29-1	NA	CSVGEGFTEAFF	TGCAGCGTTGGGGAGGGTTTCACTGAAGCTTTCTTT
12	NA	TRBJ2-7	TRBV5-6	NA	CASSQTRGEQYF	TGTGCCAGCAGCCAGACTAGAGGGGAGCAGTACTTC
15	TRBD1	TRBJ2-7	TRBV9	NA	CASSPTTGSGLEQYF	TGTGCCAGCAGCCCCACGACAGGGTCCGGGCTCGAGCAGTACTTC
15	TRBD1	TRBJ1-2	TRBV9	NA	CASSSRAGGNYGYTF	TGTGCCAGCTCGTCACGGGCAGGGGGCAACTATGGCTACACCTTC
15	TRBD2	TRBJ2-3	TRBV19	NA	CASSINGGAADTQYF	TGTGCCAGTAGTATAAACGGGGGGGCCGCAGATACGCAGTATTTT
15	NA	TRBJ1-2	TRBV5-1	NA	CASSLEGGQSYGYTF	TGCGCCAGCAGCTTGGAGGGGGGGCAGTCTTATGGCTACACCTTC
13	NA	TRBJ1-1	TRBV7-9	NA	CASSRGGSTEAFF	TGTGCCAGCAGTAGGGGCGGATCCACTGAAGCTTTCTTT
15	TRBD2	TRBJ2-3	TRBV3-1/TRBV3-2	NA	CASSHTSGGTDTQYF	TGTGCCAGCAGCCATACTAGCGGCGGCACAGATACGCAGTATTTT
17	TRBD1	TRBJ1-2	TRBV3-1/TRBV3-2	few	CASSQFPAGGSNYGYTF	TGTGCCAGCAGCCAATTTCCAGCAGGGGGGAGTAACTATGGCTACACCTTC
15	TRBD1	TRBJ1-2	TRBV2	NA	CAKTTGLGFNYGYTF	TGTGCCAAAACGACAGGGCTTGGATTTAACTATGGCTACACCTTC
17	TRBD2	TRBJ2-1	TRBV9	NA	CASSILSRGGSVNEQFF	TGTGCCAGCAGCATATTAAGCCGGGGGGGCAGCGTCAATGAGCAGTTCTTC
14	TRBD1	TRBJ2-7	TRBV4-1	NA	CASSPTGGPGEQYF	TGCGCCAGCAGCCCTACAGGGGGACCCGGCGAGCAGTACTTC
13	NA	TRBJ1-2	TRBV5-1	once	CASSFTDRRGYTF	TGCGCCAGCAGCTTCACGGACAGACGAGGCTACACCTTC
15	NA	TRBJ1-2	TRBV6-1	many	CASSEMEPQGYGYTF	TGTGCCAGCAGTGAAATGGAGCCCCAGGGTTATGGCTACACCTTC
15	NA	TRBJ2-3	TRBV6-5	NA	CATLRGGAGGDTQYF	TGTGCCACCCTTCGTGGGGGGGCAGGAGGAGATACGCAGTATTTT
17	TRBD1	TRBJ1-1	TRBV6-2/TRBV6-3	NA	CASSYRPGQGLSTEAFF	TGTGCCAGCAGTTATAGACCGGGACAGGGTTTATCGACTGAAGCTTTCTTT
18	TRBD1	TRBJ2-5	TRBV4-3	NA	CASSQVGETGVRRETQYF	TGCGCCAGCAGCCAAGTAGGAGAAACAGGGGTCAGGCGCGAGACCCAGTACTTC
17	NA	TRBJ1-2	TRBV15	NA	CATSRVASGSRIYGYTF	TGTGCCACCAGCAGAGTGGCTAGTGGCAGCCGCATCTATGGCTACACCTTC
12	NA	TRBJ1-2	TRBV6-5	few	CAIQPGNYGYTF	TGTGCCATCCAGCCGGGGAACTATGGCTACACCTTC
15	NA	TRBJ1-6	TRBV7-2	once	CASSPTGHPNSPLHF	TGTGCCAGCAGCCCTACGGGACACCCGAATTCACCCCTCCACTTT
15	NA	TRBJ2-4	TRBV6-2/TRBV6-3	NA	CASSYIVSSKNIQYF	TGTGCCAGCAGTTACATTGTATCTTCCAAAAACATTCAGTACTTC
15	TRBD1	TRBJ2-7	TRBV5-5	NA	CASSFPGQGVLEQYF	TGTGCCAGCAGCTTCCCGGGACAGGGGGTTCTCGAGCAGTACTTC
18	TRBD1	TRBJ2-5	TRBV19	NA	CASSIVLGTGLGEETQYF	TGTGCCAGTAGTATAGTGTTAGGGACAGGGTTGGGTGAAGAGACCCAGTACTTC
14	TRBD2	TRBJ2-7	TRBV27	NA	CASSLGGESYEQYF	TGTGCCAGCAGTTTGGGGGGGGAATCCTACGAGCAGTACTTC
15	NA	TRBJ1-1	TRBV7-8	NA	CASSLGFGGNTEAFF	TGTGCCAGCAGCTTAGGTTTCGGGGGGAACACTGAAGCTTTCTTT
16	NA	TRBJ2-3	TRBV5-6	NA	CASSSSKSGRSDTQYF	TGTGCCAGCAGTTCTTCCAAGTCGGGGAGGTCCGATACGCAGTATTTT
17	NA	TRBJ1-4	TRBV15	once	CATSRDRVGPTNEKLFF	TGTGCCACCAGCAGAGATCGAGTGGGGCCTACTAATGAAAAACTGTTTTTT
16	TRBD2	TRBJ2-7	TRBV7-6	NA	CASSLDGTSGVYEQYF	TGTGCCAGCAGCTTAGATGGAACTAGCGGGGTGTACGAGCAGTACTTC
14	TRBD2	TRBJ2-5	TRBV7-2	NA	CASSLGLAVETQYF	TGTGCCAGCAGCTTGGGACTAGCGGTAGAGACCCAGTACTTC
14	NA	TRBJ1-3	TRBV6-5	NA	CATLLRSSGNTIYF	TGTGCCACCCTACTTCGGAGCTCTGGAAACACCATATATTTT
18	NA	TRBJ1-1	TRBV10-2	NA	CASRGLIRGMSSNTEAFF	TGCGCCAGCAGGGGGCTAATCAGGGGAATGTCTTCGAACACTGAAGCTTTCTTT
16	TRBD1	TRBJ1-5	TRBV12-5	few	CASGLRQGFGNQPQHF	TGTGCTAGTGGTTTGAGACAGGGGTTTGGCAATCAGCCCCAGCATTTT
14	TRBD1	TRBJ1-2	TRBV10-2	NA	CASSESRTGAGYTF	TGCGCCAGCAGTGAGTCTAGGACAGGGGCAGGCTACACCTTC
11	NA	TRBJ2-7	TRBV6-5	NA	CASSRDYEQYF	TGTGCCAGCAGCCGGGACTACGAGCAGTACTTC
14	TRBD1	TRBJ2-7	TRBV2	NA	CASSLLQGSYEQYF	TGTGCCAGCAGTTTACTACAGGGGTCATACGAGCAGTACTTC
13	NA	TRBJ1-2	TRBV2	NA	CASSDRGNYGYTF	TGTGCCAGCAGTGATAGGGGGAACTATGGCTACACCTTC
14	NA	TRBJ1-2	TRBV5-1	NA	CASSLATSPYGYTF	TGCGCCAGCAGCTTGGCCACATCTCCCTATGGCTACACCTTC
14	TRBD1	TRBJ1-3	TRBV5-6	NA	CASSTGAAGNTIYF	TGTGCCAGCAGCACAGGGGCAGCTGGAAACACCATATATTTT
16	TRBD2	TRBJ2-5	TRBV9	NA	CASRSTSGGIQETQYF	TGTGCCAGCAGATCGACTAGCGGGGGGATCCAAGAGACCCAGTACTTC
12	NA	TRBJ1-2	TRBV12-5	NA	CASGLAEYGYTF	TGTGCTAGTGGTTTGGCAGAATATGGCTACACCTTC
13	NA	TRBJ1-1	TRBV7-9	NA	CASSLWQYPEAFF	TGTGCCAGCAGCTTATGGCAGTACCCTGAAGCTTTCTTT
14	TRBD1	TRBJ1-1	TRBV4-3	NA	CASSQADRVTEAFF	TGCGCCAGCAGCCAAGCGGACAGGGTCACTGAAGCTTTCTTT
11	NA	TRBJ2-5	TRBV25-1	NA	CAITAGETQYF	TGTGCCATCACAGCTGGGGAGACCCAGTACTTC
17	TRBD2	TRBJ2-3	TRBV5-4	NA	CASSARLAGPNTDTQYF	TGTGCCAGCAGCGCGAGACTAGCGGGGCCGAACACAGATACGCAGTATTTT
17	TRBD2	TRBJ2-1	TRBV9	once	CASSVADGAGATNEQFF	TGTGCCAGCAGCGTCGCTGATGGAGCGGGGGCCACCAATGAGCAGTTCTTC
13	TRBD1	TRBJ2-7	TRBV9	NA	CASSVGTGNEQYF	TGTGCCAGCAGCGTGGGGACAGGGAACGAGCAGTACTTC
21	TRBD1	TRBJ1-6	TRBV9	NA	CASSAPRGHRGQGSYNSPLHF	TGTGCCAGCAGCGCACCGAGGGGCCACAGGGGGCAAGGCTCCTATAATTCACCCCTCCACTTT
14	NA	TRBJ1-3	TRBV5-1	few	CASSLQDYGNTIYF	TGCGCCAGCAGCTTACAGGACTATGGAAACACCATATATTTT
16	TRBD2	TRBJ2-1	TRBV4-3	NA	CASANIAGGRHNEQFF	TGCGCCTCAGCTAATATAGCGGGGGGGCGTCACAATGAGCAGTTCTTC